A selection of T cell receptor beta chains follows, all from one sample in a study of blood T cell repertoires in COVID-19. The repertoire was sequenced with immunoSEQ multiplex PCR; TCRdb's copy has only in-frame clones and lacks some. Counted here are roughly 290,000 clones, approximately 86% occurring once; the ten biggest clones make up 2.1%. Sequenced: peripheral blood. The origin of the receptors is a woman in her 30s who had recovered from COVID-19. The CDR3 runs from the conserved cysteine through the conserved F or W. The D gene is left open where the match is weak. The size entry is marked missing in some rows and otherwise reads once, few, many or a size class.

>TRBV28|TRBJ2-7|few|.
CASSGAGTEISLTYEQYF
TGTGCCAGCAGTGGCGCGGGGACAGAGATCTCATTAACTTACGAGCAGTACTTC
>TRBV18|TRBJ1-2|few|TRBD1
CASGNRDRDRGYTF
TGTGCCAGCGGGAACCGGGACAGGGATCGTGGCTACACCTTC
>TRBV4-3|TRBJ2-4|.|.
CASSQAGGVDIQYF
TGCGCCAGCAGCCAGGCGGGTGGGGTGGACATTCAGTACTTC
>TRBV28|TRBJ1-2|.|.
CASILNGRDGYTF
TGTGCCAGCATTTTGAATGGGAGGGATGGCTACACCTTC
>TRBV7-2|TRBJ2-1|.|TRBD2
CASSLGTSGTNEQFF
TGTGCCAGCAGCTTAGGGACTAGCGGGACCAATGAGCAGTTCTTC
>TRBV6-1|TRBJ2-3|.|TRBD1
CASSEEGRGLADTQYF
TGTGCCAGCAGTGAAGAAGGCAGGGGGCTCGCAGATACGCAGTATTTT
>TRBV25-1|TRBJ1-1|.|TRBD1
CASSESWGQGFSGTEAFF
TGTGCCAGCAGTGAATCCTGGGGACAGGGATTCTCGGGCACTGAAGCTTTCTTT
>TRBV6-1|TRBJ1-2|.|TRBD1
CASSEAGTVYGYTF
TGTGCCAGCAGTGAAGCGGGGACAGTCTATGGCTACACCTTC
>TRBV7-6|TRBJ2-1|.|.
CASSLAGGSRDEQFF
TGTGCCAGCAGCTTAGCAGGTGGATCGCGGGATGAGCAGTTCTTC
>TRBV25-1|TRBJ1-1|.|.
CASRSGEFRAEAFF
TGTGCCAGCAGGTCGGGGGAGTTTCGCGCTGAAGCTTTCTTT
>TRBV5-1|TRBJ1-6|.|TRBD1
CASSLAPSNPRGSYNSPLHF
TGCGCCAGCAGCTTGGCCCCGTCAAACCCCAGGGGGTCTTATAATTCACCCCTCCACTTT
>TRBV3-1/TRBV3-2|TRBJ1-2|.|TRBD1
CASSQGWRQGNYGYTF
TGTGCCAGCAGCCAAGGGTGGAGACAGGGGAACTATGGCTACACCTTC
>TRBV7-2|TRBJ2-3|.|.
CASSSTTHSDTQYF
TGTGCCAGCAGCTCCACTACGCACTCAGATACGCAGTATTTT